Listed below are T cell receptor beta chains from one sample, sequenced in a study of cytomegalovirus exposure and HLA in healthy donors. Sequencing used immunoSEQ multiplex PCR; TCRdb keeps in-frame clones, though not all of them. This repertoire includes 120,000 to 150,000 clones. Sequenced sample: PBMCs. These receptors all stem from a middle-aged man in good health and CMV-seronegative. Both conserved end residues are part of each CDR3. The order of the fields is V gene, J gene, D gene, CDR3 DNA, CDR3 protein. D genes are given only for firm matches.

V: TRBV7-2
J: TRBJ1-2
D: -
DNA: TGTGCCAGCAGCTTAGGACAGACCTCCTATGGCTACACCTTC
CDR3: CASSLGQTSYGYTF

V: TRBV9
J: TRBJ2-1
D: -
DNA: TGTGCCAGCAGCGCTACTCCCAATGAGCAGTTCTTC
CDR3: CASSATPNEQFF

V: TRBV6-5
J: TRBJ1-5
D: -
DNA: TGTGCCAGCAGTCGACAGGGCAATCAGCCCCAGCATTTT
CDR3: CASSRQGNQPQHF

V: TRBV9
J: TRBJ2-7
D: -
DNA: TGTGCCAGCAGCGTAGATCAGGGCCCGTACGAGCAGTACTTC
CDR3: CASSVDQGPYEQYF

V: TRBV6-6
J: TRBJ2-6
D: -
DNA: TGTGCCAGCAGTCTCACGGTTGGGGCCAACGTCCTGACTTTC
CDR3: CASSLTVGANVLTF

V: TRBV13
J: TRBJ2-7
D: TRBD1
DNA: TGTGCCAGCAGCTTAGGCCCGACAGGGTTGGCCTACGAGCAGTACTTC
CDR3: CASSLGPTGLAYEQYF

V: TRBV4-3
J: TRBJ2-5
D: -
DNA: TGCGCCAGCAGTCGGGTACGACAGGTCCAAGAGACCCAGTACTTC
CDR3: CASSRVRQVQETQYF

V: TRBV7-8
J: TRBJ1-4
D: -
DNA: TGTGCCAGCAGCTTTCTTAATGAAAAACTGTTTTTT
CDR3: CASSFLNEKLFF

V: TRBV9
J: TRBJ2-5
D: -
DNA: TGTGCCAGCAGCCCGACGGGACAAGGGCAGGCCCAGTACTTC
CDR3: CASSPTGQGQAQYF

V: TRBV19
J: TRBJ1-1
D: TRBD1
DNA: TGTGCCAGTACCCGCGGCCGGGACAGAAACACTGAAGCTTTCTTT
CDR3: CASTRGRDRNTEAFF